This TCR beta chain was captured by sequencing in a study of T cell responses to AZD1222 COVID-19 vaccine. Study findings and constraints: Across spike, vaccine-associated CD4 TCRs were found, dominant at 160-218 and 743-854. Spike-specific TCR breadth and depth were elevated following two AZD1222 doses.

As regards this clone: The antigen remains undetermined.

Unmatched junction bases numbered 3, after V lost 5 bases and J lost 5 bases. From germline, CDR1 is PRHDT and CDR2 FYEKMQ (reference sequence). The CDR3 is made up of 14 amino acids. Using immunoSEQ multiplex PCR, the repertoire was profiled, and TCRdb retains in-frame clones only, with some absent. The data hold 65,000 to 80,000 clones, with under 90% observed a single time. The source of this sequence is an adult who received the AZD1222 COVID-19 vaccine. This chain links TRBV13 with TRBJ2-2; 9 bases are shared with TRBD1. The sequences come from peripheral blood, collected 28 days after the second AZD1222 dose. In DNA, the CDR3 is TGTGCCAGCAGCAAGGGACAGGGTACCGGGGAGCTGTTTTTT. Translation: CASSKGQGTGELFF.